The 7 T cell receptor beta chains in this list originate from one sample, sequenced in a study of blood T cell repertoires in COVID-19. Using immunoSEQ multiplex PCR, the repertoire was profiled, and TCRdb retains in-frame clones only, with some absent. Of approximately 240,000 clones listed, around 84% are singletons. Sequencing was carried out using peripheral blood. These receptor sequences come from a woman aged 55-69 years who had recovered from COVID-19.

This sequence joins TRBV4-2 and TRBJ2-5, with 12 bases lining up with TRBD2. The CDR3 length is 17 residues. Unmatched junction bases numbered 8, after V lost 0 bases and J lost 6 bases. The V gene's germline CDR1 is LGHNA and CDR2 YNFKEQ. CDR3 amino acids: CASSQDLASGGAQTQYF. For the CDR3, the DNA is TGTGCCAGCAGCCAAGATCTGGCTAGCGGGGGGGCCCAGACCCAGTACTTC.

V is TRBV18 and J is TRBJ1-6; perhaps TRBD1 as D (6 bases). V lost 3 bases and J 4 bases, leaving 16 bases between the germline ends. Germline V gene sequence: CDR1 KGHSH, CDR2 LQKENI. The CDR3 contains 17 residues. DNA for the CDR3: TGTGCCAGCTCACCCTTTGCCAGGGGTGATTATAATTCACCCCTCCACTTT. Its protein product is CASSPFARGDYNSPLHF.

The chain employs TRBV4-1 and TRBJ1-4, with D perhaps TRBD1 (6 bases). V lost 5 bases and J lost 8, with 18 bases in between. This CDR3 has 15 amino acids. CDR1 MGHRA and CDR2 YSYEKL come from the germline V gene. The CDR3 spells CASSFTGTTPEKLFF. CDR3 nucleotides: TGCGCCAGCAGCTTCACCGGGACAACCCCCGAAAAACTGTTTTTT.

This chain links TRBV11-3 with TRBJ1-1; 7 bases match TRBD1. J was trimmed by 4 bases and V by 5 bases; bases with no gene match: 10. The CDR3 extends over 15 amino acids. CDR1 is SGHNT and CDR2 is YENEEA in the germline V gene. DNA for the CDR3: TGTGCCAGCAGCCCGGGACAGTCAGGGGGCACTGAAGCTTTCTTT. Translating gives CASSPGQSGGTEAFF.

The chain recombines TRBV3-1 (or the pseudogene TRBV3-2) with TRBJ2-1; the match to TRBD2 covers 14 bases. In germline, CDR1 is LGHDT, CDR2 YNNKEL (reference sequence). Germline trimming cut 1 base from V and 2 bases from J; bases unmatched to any gene: 10. The CDR3 is 20 residues long. The DNA of the CDR3 is TGTGCCAGCAGCCAAGGGAGGGGACTAGCGGGGGTCCTTCCCTACAATGAGCAGTTCTTC. Amino acids: CASSQGRGLAGVLPYNEQFF.

This clone was seen many times. This sequence joins TRBV6-4 and TRBJ2-1, with TRBD2 matching over 12 bases. The V gene end was trimmed by 6 bases and the J gene end by 4 bases; junction bases not matched to a gene: 4. This CDR3 contains 15 residues. Germline CDR1 MRHNA, CDR2 SNTAGT. The CDR3 nucleotides are TGTGCCAGCAGCTCCGGGACTAGCGGGTACAATGAGCAGTTCTTC. Its protein is CASSSGTSGYNEQFF.

This chain connects TRBV6-5 to TRBJ1-3; D is possibly TRBD1 (5 bases). Germline lookup yields CDR1 MNHEY and CDR2 SVGAGI. Trimming shortened V by 6 bases and J by 0 bases, and 12 bases separated the two germline ends. There are 15 residues in the CDR3. The CDR3, as DNA: TGTGCCAGCAGCCGTCACGGGGGCTCTGGAAACACCATATATTTT. Its protein product is CASSRHGGSGNTIYF.